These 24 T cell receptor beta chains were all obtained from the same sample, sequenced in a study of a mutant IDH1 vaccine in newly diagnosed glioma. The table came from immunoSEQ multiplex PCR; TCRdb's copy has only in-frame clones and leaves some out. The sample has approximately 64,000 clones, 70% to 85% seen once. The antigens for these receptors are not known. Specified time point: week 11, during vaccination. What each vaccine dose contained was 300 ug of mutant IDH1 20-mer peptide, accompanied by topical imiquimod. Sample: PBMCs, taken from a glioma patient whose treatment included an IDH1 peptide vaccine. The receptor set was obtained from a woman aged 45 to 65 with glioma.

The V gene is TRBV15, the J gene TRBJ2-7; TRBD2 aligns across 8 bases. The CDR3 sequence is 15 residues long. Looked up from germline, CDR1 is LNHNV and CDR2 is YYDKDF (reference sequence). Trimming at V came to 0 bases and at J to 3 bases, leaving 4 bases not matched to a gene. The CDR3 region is CATSRDSGGFYEQYF. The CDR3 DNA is TGTGCCACCAGCAGAGATTCGGGGGGGTTCTACGAGCAGTACTTC.

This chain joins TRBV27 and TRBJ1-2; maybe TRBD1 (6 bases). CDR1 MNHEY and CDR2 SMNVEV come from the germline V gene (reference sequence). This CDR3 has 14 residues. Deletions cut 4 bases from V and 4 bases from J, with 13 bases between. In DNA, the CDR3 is TGTGCCAGCAGTTCAGGGGTTAGTGGCTATGGCTACACCTTC. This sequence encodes CASSSGVSGYGYTF.

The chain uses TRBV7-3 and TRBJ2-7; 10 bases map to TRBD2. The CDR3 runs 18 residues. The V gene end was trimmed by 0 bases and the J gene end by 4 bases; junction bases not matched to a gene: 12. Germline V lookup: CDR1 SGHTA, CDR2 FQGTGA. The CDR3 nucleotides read TGTGCCAGCAGCTTAACCGGCAGGGATAGCGGGGGGCCTTACGAGCAGTACTTC. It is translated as CASSLTGRDSGGPYEQYF.

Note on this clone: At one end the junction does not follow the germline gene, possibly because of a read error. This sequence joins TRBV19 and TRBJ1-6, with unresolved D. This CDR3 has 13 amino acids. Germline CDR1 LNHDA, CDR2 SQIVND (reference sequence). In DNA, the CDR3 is TGTGCCAGTACCTCCTCCAATAATTCACCCCTCCACTTT. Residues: CASTSSNNSPLHF.

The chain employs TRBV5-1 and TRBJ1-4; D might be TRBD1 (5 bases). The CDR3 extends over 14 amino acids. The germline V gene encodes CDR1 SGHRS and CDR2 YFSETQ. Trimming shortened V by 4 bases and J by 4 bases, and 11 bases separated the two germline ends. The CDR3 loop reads CASSGDSFNEKLFF. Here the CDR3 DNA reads TGCGCCAGCAGCGGAGACAGTTTTAATGAAAAACTGTTTTTT.

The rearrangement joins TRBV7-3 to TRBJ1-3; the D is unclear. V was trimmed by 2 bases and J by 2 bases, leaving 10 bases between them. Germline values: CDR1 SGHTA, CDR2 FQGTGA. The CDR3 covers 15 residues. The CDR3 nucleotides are TGTGCCAGCAGCTTAGGACCAGAGCCTGGAAACACCATATATTTT. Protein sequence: CASSLGPEPGNTIYF.

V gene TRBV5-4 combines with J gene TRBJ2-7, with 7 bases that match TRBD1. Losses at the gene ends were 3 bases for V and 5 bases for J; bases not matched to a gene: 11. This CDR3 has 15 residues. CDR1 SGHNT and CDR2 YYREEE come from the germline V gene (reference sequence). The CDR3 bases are TGTGCCAGCAGCTGGGGGACAGATCCTATCCACGAGCAGTACTTC. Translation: CASSWGTDPIHEQYF.

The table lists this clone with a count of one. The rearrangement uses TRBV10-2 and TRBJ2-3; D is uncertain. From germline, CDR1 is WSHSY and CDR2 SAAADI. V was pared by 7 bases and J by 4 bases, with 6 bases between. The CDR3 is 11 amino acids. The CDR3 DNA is TGCGCCAGCAATCAGGCAGATACGCAGTATTTT. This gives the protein CASNQADTQYF.

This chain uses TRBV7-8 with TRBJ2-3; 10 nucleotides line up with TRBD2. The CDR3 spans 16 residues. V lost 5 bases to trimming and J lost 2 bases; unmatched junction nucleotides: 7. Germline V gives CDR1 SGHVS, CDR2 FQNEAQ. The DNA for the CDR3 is TGTGCCAGCAGCCCCGTAGCGGGAGGAATCACAGATACGCAGTATTTT. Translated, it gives CASSPVAGGITDTQYF.

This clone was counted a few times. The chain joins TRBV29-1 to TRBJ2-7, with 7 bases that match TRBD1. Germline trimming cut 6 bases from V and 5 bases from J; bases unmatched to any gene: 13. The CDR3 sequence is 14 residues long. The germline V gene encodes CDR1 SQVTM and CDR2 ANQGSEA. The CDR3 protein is CSVDQETGKDEQYF. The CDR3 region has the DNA TGCAGCGTAGACCAGGAGACAGGGAAGGACGAGCAGTACTTC.

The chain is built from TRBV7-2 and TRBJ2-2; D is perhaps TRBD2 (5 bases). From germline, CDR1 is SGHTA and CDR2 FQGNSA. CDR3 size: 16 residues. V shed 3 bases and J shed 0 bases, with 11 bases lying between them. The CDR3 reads CASSFQSGSNTGELFF. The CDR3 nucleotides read TGTGCCAGCAGCTTTCAAAGCGGTTCGAACACCGGGGAGCTGTTTTTT.

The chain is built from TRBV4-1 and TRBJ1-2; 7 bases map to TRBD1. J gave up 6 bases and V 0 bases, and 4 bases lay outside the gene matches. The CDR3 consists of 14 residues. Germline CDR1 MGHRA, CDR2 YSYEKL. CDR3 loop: CASSQEVRGDGYTF. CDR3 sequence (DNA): TGCGCCAGCAGCCAAGAGGTCAGGGGGGATGGCTACACCTTC.

The CDR3 nucleotides are TGTGCCAGCAGCTTAGGGAGCGGGGACAGGGACACTGAAGCTTTCTTT. It codes for CASSLGSGDRDTEAFF. The V and J genes are TRBV7-8 and TRBJ1-1, with 9 bases identical to TRBD1. In germline, CDR1 is SGHVS, CDR2 FQNEAQ. The CDR3 covers 16 residues. The V gene end was trimmed by 1 base and the J gene end by 3 bases; junction bases not matched to a gene: 6.

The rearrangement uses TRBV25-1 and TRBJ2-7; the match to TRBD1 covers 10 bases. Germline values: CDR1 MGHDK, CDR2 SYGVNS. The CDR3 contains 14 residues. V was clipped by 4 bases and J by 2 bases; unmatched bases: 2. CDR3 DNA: TGTGCCAGCAGTGCCGACAGGGGGCCCTACGAGCAGTACTTC. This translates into CASSADRGPYEQYF.

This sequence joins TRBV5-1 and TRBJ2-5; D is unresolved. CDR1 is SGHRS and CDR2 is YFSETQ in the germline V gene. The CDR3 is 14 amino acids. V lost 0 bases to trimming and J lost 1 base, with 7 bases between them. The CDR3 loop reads CASSLVGIQETQYF. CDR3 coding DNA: TGCGCCAGCAGCTTGGTGGGGATCCAAGAGACCCAGTACTTC.

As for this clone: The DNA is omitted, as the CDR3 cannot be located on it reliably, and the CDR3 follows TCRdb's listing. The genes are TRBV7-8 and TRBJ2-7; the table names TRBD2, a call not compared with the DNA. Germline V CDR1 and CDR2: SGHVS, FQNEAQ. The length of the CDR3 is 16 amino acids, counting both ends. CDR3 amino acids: CASSLRAGGTPYEQYF.

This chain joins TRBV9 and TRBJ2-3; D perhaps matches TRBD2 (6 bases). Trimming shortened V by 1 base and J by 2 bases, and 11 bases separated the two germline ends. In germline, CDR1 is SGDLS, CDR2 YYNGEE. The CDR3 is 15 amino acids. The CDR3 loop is CASSVSGVITDTQYF. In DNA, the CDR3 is TGTGCCAGCAGCGTATCGGGAGTAATCACAGATACGCAGTATTTT.

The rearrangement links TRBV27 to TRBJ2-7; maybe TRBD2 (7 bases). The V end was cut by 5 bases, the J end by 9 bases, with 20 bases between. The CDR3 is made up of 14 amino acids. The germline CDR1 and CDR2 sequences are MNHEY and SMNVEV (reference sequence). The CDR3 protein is CASSTSTMGGGQYF. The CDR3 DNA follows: TGTGCCAGCAGTACATCGACGATGGGAGGGGGGCAGTACTTC.

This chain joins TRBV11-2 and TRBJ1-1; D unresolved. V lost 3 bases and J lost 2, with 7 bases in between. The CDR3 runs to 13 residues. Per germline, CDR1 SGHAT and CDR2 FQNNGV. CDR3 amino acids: CASSFKGNTEAFF. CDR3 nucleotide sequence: TGTGCCAGCAGCTTCAAAGGTAACACTGAAGCTTTCTTT.

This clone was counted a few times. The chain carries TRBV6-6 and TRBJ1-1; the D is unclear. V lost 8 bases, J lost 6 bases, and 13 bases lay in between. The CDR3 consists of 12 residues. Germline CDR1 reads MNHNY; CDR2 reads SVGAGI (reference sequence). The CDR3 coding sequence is TGTGCCAGCCGAGAACTTAATTCTGAAGCTTTCTTT. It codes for CASRELNSEAFF.

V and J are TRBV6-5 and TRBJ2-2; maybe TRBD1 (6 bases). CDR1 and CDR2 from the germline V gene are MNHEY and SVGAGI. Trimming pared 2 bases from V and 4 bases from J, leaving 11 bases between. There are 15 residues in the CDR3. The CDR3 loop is CASSYGDRPTGELFF. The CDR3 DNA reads TGTGCCAGCAGTTACGGCGACAGGCCCACCGGGGAGCTGTTTTTT.

The CDR3 protein is CASSLEGKNTEAFF. CDR3 DNA: TGTGCCAGCAGCTTAGAGGGGAAGAACACTGAAGCTTTCTTT. The chain carries TRBV7-2 and TRBJ1-1, with a tentative D call TRBD1 (5 bases). CDR1 is SGHTA, CDR2 FQGNSA, per germline. V was clipped by 1 base and J by 1 base, with 7 bases between them. CDR3 length equals 14 residues.

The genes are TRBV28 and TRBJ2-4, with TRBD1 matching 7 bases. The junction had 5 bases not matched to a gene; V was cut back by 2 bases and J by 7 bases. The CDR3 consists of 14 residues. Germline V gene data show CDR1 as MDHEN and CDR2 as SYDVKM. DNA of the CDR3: TGTGCCAGCAGTTTACGTATAGGGGGCAACATTCAGTACTTC. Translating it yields CASSLRIGGNIQYF.

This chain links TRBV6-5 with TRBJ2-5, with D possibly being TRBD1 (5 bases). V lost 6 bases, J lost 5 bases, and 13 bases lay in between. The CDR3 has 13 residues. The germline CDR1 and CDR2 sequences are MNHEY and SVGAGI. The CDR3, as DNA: TGTGCCAGCAGGTCAGGGATGTGGGAGACCCAGTACTTC. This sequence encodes CASRSGMWETQYF.